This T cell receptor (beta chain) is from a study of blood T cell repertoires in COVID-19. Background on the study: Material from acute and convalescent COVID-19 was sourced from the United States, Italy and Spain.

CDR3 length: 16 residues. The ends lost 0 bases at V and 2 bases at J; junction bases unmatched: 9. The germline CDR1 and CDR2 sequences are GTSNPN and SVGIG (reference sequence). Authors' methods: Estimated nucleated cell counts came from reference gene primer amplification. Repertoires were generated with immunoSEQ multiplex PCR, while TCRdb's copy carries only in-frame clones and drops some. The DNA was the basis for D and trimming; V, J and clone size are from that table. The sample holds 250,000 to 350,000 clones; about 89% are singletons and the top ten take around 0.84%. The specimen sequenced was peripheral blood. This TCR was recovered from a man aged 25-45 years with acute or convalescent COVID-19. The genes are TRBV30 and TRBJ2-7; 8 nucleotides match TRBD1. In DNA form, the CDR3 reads TGTGCCTGGAGTGTAGGTCATGGCAGGGGGCCCTACGAGCAGTACTTC. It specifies CAWSVGHGRGPYEQYF. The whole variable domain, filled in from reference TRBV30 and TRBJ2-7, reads SQTIHQWPATLVQPVGSPLSLECTVEGTSNPNLYWYRQAAGRGLQLLFYSVGIGQISSEVPQNLSASRPQDRQFILSSKKLLLSDSGFYLCAWSVGHGRGPYEQYFGPGTRLTVT.